This T cell receptor beta chain was identified in a study of T cells after posttransplantation cyclophosphamide. Treatment was busulfan-fludarabine conditioning, a marrow graft, and cyclophosphamide on days +3 and +4. The protocol was immunoSEQ multiplex PCR, while the TCRdb copy is restricted to in-frame clones and leaves out a portion. Of 10,000 to 13,000 clones in the sample, around nine tenths were seen once. Germline-derived CDR1 and CDR2 are MNHEY and SVGAGI. The CDR3 covers 14 residues. V gave up 6 bases and J gave up 1 base, with 12 bases separating them. This receptor was identified in a male patient between 25 and 39 years old who received an allogeneic stem cell transplant from a related donor, was CMV-positive, and had acute GVHD only. Some T cells may originate from the graft donor. J is TRBJ1-1 and V is TRBV6-5; weak D call: TRBD1 (6 bases). The sample was CD4+ T cells sorted from PBMCs, taken after allogeneic stem cell transplant with posttransplant cyclophosphamide. This chain's CDR3 is CASSTKTGNTEAFF. The CDR3 nucleotides are TGTGCCAGCAGCACTAAGACAGGGAACACTGAAGCTTTCTTT.